The clone carrying this T cell receptor beta chain was observed once. Antigen specificity is unknown. With V trimmed by 2 bases and J by 6 bases, 6 bases remained unmatched. The germline CDR1 and CDR2 sequences are MNHNY and SVGAGI (reference sequence). The CDR3 extends over 15 amino acids. The data belong to a study of cytomegalovirus exposure and HLA in healthy donors. Study details: It was reported in a later analysis that the same platform had been used for the 110 or so validation repertoires as for the approximately 670 first-cohort repertoires.

Overall study findings and caveats: A list of 150 to 200 TCR beta chains associated with cytomegalovirus was given. Most TCRs appeared rarely, but some public TCRs recurred in many donors.

Clones were sequenced by immunoSEQ multiplex PCR, and TCRdb holds only the in-frame ones, with some missing. Of roughly 70,000 clones detected, about 82% appear once; the ten largest clones hold 2.5% to 3%. Sequenced input: PBMCs. The chain links TRBV6-6 to TRBJ2-7; 11 nucleotides agree with TRBD1. This receptor was taken from a man between 25 and 39 years old in good health and CMV-seronegative. The CDR3: CASSYEGQGVFEQYF. In nucleotides, the CDR3 is TGTGCCAGCAGTTACGAGGGACAGGGGGTTTTCGAGCAGTACTTC.